This T cell receptor (beta chain) was captured in a study of a mutant IDH1 vaccine in newly diagnosed glioma. Study information: The patients were given eight vaccinations, one each in weeks 1, 3, 5, 7, 11, 15, 19 and 23. The sex distribution of treated patients was 62.5% male and roughly 40% female, with a mean age of 40.4 years. Study conclusions and caveats: Detectable vaccine-induced immune responses arose in about 93% of patients.

Germline CDR1 reads SGHKS; CDR2 reads YYEKEE (reference sequence). The ends were cut back, 1 base at V and 4 bases at J, with 16 bases in the middle. The CDR3 is 16 residues long. Note on this clone: The antigen is unknown.

The time point was: week 11, during vaccination. In every dose of vaccine, 300 ug of mutant IDH1 20-mer peptide was given alongside topical imiquimod. Assay used: immunoSEQ multiplex PCR; TCRdb lists only in-frame clones, some missing. The sample carries tens of thousands of clones, about four fifths recorded once. Sequencing used PBMCs, obtained from a glioma patient whose treatment included an IDH1 peptide vaccine. J is TRBJ2-3 and V is TRBV5-5; weak D call: TRBD1 (6 bases). This clonotype was sampled from a man aged 50-60 years with glioma. The CDR3 sequence is CASSLLGTRGADTQYF. Here the CDR3 DNA reads TGTGCCAGCAGCTTGTTAGGGACAAGAGGGGCAGATACGCAGTATTTT. Drawing the rest from reference TRBV5-5 and TRBJ2-3, the complete variable domain is DAGVTQSPTHLIKTRGQQVTLRCSPISGHKSVSWYQQVLGQGPQFIFQYYEKEERGRGNFPDRFSARQFPNYSSELNVNALLLGDSALYLCASSLLGTRGADTQYFGPGTRLTVL.